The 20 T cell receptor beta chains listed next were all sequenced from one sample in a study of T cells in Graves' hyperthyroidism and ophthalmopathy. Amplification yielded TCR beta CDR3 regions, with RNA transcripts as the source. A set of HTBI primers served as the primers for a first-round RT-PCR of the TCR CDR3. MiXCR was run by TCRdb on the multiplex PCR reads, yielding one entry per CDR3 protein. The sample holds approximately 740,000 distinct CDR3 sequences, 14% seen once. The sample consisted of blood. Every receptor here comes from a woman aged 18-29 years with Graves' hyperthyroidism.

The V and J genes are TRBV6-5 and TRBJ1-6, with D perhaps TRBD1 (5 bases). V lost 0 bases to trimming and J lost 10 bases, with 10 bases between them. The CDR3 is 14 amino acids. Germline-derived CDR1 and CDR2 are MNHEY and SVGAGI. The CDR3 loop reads CASSYSQGVSPLHF. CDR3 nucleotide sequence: TGTGCCAGCAGTTACTCCCAGGGAGTCTCACCCCTCCACTTT.

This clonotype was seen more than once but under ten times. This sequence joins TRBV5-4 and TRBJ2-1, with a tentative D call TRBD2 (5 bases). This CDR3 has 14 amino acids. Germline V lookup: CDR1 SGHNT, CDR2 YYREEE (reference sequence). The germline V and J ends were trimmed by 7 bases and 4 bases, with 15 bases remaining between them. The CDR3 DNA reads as TGTGCCAGCTCCCCGGAGGCGACTTACAATGAGCAGTTCTTC. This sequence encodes CASSPEATYNEQFF.

For the CDR3, the DNA is TGTGCCAGCAGGTCTCACCAGGGCGTAGACACTGAAGCTTTCTTT. The encoded protein is CASRSHQGVDTEAFF. The V call is TRBV4-2, the J call TRBJ1-1, with TRBD1 as a possible D gene (5 bases). The V and J ends lost 6 bases and 3 bases respectively, with 17 bases between them. The germline V gene has CDR1 LGHNA and CDR2 YNFKEQ. The CDR3 length is 15 residues.

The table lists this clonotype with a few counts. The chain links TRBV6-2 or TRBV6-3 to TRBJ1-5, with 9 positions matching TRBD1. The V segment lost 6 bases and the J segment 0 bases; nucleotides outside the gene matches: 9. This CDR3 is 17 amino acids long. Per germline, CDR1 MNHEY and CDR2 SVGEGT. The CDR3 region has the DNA TGTGCCAGCAGCCTGACAGGGGGATCGTATAGCAATCAGCCCCAGCATTTT. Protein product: CASSLTGGSYSNQPQHF.

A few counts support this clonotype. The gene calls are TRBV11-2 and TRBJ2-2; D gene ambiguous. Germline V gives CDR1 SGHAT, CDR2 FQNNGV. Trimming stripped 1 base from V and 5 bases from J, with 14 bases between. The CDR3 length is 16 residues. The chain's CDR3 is CASSLAGSRRTGELFF. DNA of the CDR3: TGTGCCAGCAGCTTAGCTGGCAGCAGGAGAACCGGGGAGCTGTTTTTT. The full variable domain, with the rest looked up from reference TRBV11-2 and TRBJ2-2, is EAGVAQSPRYKIIEKRQSVAFWCNPISGHATLYWYQQILGQGPKLLIQFQNNGVVDDSQLPKDRFSAERLKGVDSTLKIQPAKLEDSAVYLCASSLAGSRRTGELFFGEGSRLTVL.

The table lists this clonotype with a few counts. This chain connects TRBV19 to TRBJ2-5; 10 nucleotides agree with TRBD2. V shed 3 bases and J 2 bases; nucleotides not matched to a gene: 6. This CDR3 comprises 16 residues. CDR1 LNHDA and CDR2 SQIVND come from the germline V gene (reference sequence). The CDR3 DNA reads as TGTGCCAGTAGTATGGGACTAGCGAGGGGACAAGAGACCCAGTACTTC. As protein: CASSMGLARGQETQYF. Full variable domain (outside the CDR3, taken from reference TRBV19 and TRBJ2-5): DGGITQSPKYLFRKEGQNVTLSCEQNLNHDAMYWYRQDPGQGLRLIYYSQIVNDFQKGDIAEGYSVSREKKESFPLTVTSAQKNPTAFYLCASSMGLARGQETQYFGPGTRLLVL.

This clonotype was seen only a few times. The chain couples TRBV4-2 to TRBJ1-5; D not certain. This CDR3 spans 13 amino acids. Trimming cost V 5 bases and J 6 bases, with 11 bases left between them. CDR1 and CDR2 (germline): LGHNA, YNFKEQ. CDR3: CASSSDLGQPQHF. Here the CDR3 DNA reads TGTGCCAGCAGCTCCGACCTGGGTCAGCCCCAGCATTTT.

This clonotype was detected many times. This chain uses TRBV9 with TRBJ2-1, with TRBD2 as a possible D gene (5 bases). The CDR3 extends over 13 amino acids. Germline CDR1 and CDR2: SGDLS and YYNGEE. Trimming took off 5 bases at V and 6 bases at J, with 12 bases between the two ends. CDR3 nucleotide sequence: TGTGCCAGCAGTGTCGGACTTGCCAATGAGCAGTTCTTC. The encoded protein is CASSVGLANEQFF. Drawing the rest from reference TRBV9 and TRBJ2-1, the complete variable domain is DSGVTQTPKHLITATGQRVTLRCSPRSGDLSVYWYQQSLDQGLQFLIQYYNGEERAKGNILERFSAQQFPDLHSELNLSSLELGDSALYFCASSVGLANEQFFGPGTRLTVL.

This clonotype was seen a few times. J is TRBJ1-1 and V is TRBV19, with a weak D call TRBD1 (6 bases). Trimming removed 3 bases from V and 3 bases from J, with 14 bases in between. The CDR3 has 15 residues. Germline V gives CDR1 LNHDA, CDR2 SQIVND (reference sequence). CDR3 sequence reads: CASSIGGGADTEAFF. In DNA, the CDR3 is TGTGCCAGTAGTATTGGGGGGGGCGCGGACACTGAAGCTTTCTTT.

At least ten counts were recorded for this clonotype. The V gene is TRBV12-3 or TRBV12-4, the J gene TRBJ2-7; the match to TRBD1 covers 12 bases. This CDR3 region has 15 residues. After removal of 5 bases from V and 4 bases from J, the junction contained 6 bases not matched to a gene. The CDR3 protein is CASSIGTGGKYEQYF. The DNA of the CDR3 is TGTGCCAGCAGTATCGGGACAGGGGGCAAGTACGAGCAGTACTTC.

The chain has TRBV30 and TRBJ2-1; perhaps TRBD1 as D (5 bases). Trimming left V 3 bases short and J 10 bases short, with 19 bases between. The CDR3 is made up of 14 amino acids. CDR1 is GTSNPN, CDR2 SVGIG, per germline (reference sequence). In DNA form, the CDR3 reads TGTGCCTGGAGAGAGCAGGGTAAAAGAAACGAGCAGTTCTTC. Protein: CAWREQGKRNEQFF.

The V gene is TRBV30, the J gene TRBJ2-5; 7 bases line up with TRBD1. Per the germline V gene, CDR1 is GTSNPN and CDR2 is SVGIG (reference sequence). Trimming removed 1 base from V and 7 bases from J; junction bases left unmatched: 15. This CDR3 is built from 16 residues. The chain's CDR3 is CAWSGSGTALKGTQYF. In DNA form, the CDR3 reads TGTGCCTGGAGTGGCTCCGGGACAGCATTAAAGGGGACCCAGTACTTC.

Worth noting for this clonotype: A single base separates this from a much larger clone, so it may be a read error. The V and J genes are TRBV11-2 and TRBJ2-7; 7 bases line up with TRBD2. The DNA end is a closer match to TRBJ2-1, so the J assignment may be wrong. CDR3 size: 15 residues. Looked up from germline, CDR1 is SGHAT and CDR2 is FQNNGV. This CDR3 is CASSSLAGISYEQFF. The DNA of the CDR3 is TGTGCCAGCAGCTCATTAGCGGGTATCTCCTACGAGCAGTTCTTC.

CDR3 protein: CASSRRDTPPGTEAFF. In nucleotides, the CDR3 is TGCGCCAGCAGCCGACGGGACACTCCCCCGGGAACTGAAGCTTTCTTT. The chain is built from TRBV4-1 and TRBJ1-1; perhaps TRBD1 as D (6 bases). V lost 4 bases to trimming and J lost 5 bases, with 20 bases between them. The CDR3 is made up of 16 amino acids. Per germline, CDR1 MGHRA and CDR2 YSYEKL.

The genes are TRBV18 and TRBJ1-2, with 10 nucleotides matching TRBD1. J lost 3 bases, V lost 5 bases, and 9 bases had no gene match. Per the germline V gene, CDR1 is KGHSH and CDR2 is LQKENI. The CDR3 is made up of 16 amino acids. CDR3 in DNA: TGTGCCAGCTCAGGGACAGGGGTTCAGCGGGACTATGGCTACACCTTC. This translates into CASSGTGVQRDYGYTF. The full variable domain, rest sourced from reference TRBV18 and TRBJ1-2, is NAGVMQNPRHLVRRRGQEARLRCSPMKGHSHVYWYRQLPEEGLKFMVYLQKENIIDESGMPKERFSAEFPKEGPSILRIQQVVRGDSAAYFCASSGTGVQRDYGYTFGSGTRLTVV.

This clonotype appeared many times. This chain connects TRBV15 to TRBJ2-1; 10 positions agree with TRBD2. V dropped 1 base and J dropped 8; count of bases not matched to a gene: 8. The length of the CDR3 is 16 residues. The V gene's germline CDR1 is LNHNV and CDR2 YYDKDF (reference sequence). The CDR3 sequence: CATSRGMASGSYEQFF. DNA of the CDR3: TGTGCCACCAGCAGAGGAATGGCTAGCGGGAGTTATGAGCAGTTCTTC.

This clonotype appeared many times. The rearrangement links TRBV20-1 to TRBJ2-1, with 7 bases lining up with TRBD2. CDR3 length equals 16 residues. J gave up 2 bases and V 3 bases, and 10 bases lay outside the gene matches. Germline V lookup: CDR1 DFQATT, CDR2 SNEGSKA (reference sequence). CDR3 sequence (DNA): TGCAGTGCTAGGATCCCGGCCAGCGGGACCTACAATGAGCAGTTCTTC. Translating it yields CSARIPASGTYNEQFF.

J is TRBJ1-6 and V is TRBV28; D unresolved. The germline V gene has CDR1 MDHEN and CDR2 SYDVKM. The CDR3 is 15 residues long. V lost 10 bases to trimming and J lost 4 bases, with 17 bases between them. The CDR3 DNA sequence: TGTGCCATGAGCAAGGGTATAGGTTATAATTCACCCCTCCACTTT. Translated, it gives CAMSKGIGYNSPLHF. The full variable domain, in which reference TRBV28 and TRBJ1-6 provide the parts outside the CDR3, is DVKVTQSSRYLVKRTGEKVFLECVQDMDHENMFWYRQDPGLGLRLIYFSYDVKMKEKGDIPEGYSVSREKKERFSLILESASTNQTSMYLCAMSKGIGYNSPLHFGNGTRLTVT.

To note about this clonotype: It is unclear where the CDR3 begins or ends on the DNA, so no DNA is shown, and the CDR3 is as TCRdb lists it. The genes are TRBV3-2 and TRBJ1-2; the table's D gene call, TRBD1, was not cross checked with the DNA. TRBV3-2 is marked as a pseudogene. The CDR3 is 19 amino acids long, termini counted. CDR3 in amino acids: CASSQRKFGQGAAIYGYTF.

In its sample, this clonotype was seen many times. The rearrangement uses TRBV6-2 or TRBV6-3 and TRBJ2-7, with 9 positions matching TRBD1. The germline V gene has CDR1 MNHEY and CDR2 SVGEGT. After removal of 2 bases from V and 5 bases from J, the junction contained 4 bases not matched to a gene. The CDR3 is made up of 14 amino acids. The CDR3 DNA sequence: TGTGCCAGCAGTTACGGACAGGGGAGTGACGAGCAGTACTTC. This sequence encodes CASSYGQGSDEQYF.